This entry features one T cell receptor beta chain sequence. Antigen specificity is unknown. The data are from a study of cytomegalovirus exposure and HLA in healthy donors. Whole-study context: Just over 80% of 300 to 450 genotyped donors fell in the Caucasian-associated ancestry cluster. General observations from the study: Available immune exposure information was restricted to CMV serostatus only. According to an earlier analysis, most TCR beta V segments yielded productive rearrangements about 87% or about 30% of the time.

CDR1 and CDR2 (germline): SGDLS, YYNGEE. Trimming stripped 0 bases from V and 2 bases from J, with 7 bases between. CDR3 size: 14 residues. The PCR employed 60 Vbeta primers together with 13 Jbeta primers. The data were produced by immunoSEQ multiplex PCR, yet TCRdb's version contains in-frame clones alone and is incomplete. The ten top clones account for roughly 1.6%, within a sample of 100,000 to 150,000 clones. The sample comprised PBMCs. This receptor was obtained from a woman aged 40-49 years in good health and CMV-seronegative. The chain is built from TRBV9 and TRBJ2-3; D is unclear. The CDR3 is CASSVEQYTDTQYF. As DNA, the CDR3 is TGTGCCAGCAGCGTAGAACAGTACACAGATACGCAGTATTTT.